The entry that follows covers one T cell receptor (beta chain) sequence. The antigen remains unidentified. The data derive from a study of OX40 agonist ivuxolimab in advanced cancers. Study at large: Every 2 weeks, ivuxolimab was infused into the patients intravenously at between 0.01 and 10 mg/kg. Participants averaged roughly 57 years of age (range roughly 23 to 90) and were roughly 83% male. Study-wide results and caveats: Clones of CD4+ and CD8+ blood T cells grew by week 6 at doses of 0.1 to 3.0 mg/kg.

Method: immunoSEQ multiplex PCR; TCRdb's copy keeps in-frame clones and lacks some. This table has 7,000 to 9,500 clones, around nine tenths appearing once. Losses at the gene ends were 5 bases for V and 9 bases for J; bases not matched to a gene: 13. Germline V CDR1 and CDR2: LNHDA, SQIVND (reference sequence). The CDR3 is made up of 15 amino acids. The chain links TRBV19 to TRBJ2-1, with 7 bases that match TRBD1. Sequencing was performed on CD4+ or CD8+ T cells sorted from blood, taken in a trial of the OX40 agonist ivuxolimab. The TCR comes from an adult with an advanced solid tumor such as melanoma, head and neck, liver or kidney cancer. CDR3 sequence: CASSPPNRQGGEQFF. CDR3 bases: TGTGCCAGTAGTCCTCCGAATCGACAGGGCGGTGAGCAGTTCTTC.